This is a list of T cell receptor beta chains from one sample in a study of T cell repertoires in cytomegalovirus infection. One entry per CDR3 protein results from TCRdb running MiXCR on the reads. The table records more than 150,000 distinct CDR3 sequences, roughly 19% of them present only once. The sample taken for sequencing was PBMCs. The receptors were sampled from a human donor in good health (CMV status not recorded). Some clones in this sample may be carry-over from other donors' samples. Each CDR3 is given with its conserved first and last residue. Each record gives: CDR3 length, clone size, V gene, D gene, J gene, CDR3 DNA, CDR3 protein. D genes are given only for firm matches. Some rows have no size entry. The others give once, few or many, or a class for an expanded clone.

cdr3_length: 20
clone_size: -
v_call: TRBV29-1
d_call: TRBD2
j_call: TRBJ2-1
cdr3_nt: TGCAGCGTTGAAGGGGGTGGGGGGGCGAGACTAGCGGGAGGGAGGAATGAGCAGTTCTTC
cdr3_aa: CSVEGGGGARLAGGRNEQFF

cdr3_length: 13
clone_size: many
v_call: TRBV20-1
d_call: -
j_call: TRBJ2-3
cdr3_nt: TGCAGTGTAACCCCGGGACTCACAGATACGCAGTATTTT
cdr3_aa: CSVTPGLTDTQYF

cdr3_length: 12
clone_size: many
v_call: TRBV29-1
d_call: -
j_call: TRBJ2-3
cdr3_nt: TGCAGCGTTGAAGCTGGGACAGATACGCAGTATTTT
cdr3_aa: CSVEAGTDTQYF

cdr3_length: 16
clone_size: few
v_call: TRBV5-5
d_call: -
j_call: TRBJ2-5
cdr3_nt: TGTGCCAGCAGCTTGGAAGCCCCAGGGTCCTTTGAGACCCAGTACTTC
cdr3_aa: CASSLEAPGSFETQYF

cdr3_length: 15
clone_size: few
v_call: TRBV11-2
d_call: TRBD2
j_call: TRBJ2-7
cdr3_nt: TGTGCCAGCAGCTTAGAAGAGCGGGGGGTCTACGAGCAGTACTTC
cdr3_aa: CASSLEERGVYEQYF

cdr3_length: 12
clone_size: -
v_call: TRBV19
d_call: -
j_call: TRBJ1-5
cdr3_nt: TGTGCCAGTAGAAACTTCAATCAGCCCCAGCATTTT
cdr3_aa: CASRNFNQPQHF

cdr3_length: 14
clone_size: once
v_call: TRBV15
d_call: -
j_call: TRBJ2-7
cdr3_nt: TGTGCCACCAGCGGTGCGGGGACTCCATTCGAGCAGTACTTC
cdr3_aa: CATSGAGTPFEQYF

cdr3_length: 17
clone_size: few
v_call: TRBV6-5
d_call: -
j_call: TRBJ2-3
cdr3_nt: TGTGCCAGCAGTTACCGTAAAACAGGGACGGGACCAGATACGCAGTATTTT
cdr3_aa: CASSYRKTGTGPDTQYF

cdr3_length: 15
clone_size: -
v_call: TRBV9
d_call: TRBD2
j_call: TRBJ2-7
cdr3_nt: TGTGCCAGCAGCGGAACCGGGACTAGCTCGTACGAGCAGTACTTC
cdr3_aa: CASSGTGTSSYEQYF

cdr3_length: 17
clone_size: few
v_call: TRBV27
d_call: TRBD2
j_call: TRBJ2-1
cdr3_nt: TGTGCCAGCAGTTTCCCTGTGTCTAGCGGGATTTACAATGAGCAGTTCTTC
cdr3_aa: CASSFPVSSGIYNEQFF

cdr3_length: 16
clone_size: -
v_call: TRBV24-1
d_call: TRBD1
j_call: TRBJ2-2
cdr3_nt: TGTGCCACCCAGGGACAGGGGGCTTTGGGCACCGGGGAGCTGTTTTTT
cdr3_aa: CATQGQGALGTGELFF

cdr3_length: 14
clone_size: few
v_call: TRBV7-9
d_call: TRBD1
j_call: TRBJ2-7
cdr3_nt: TGTGCCAGCAGCTTATCCCGACAGGGCCACGAGCAGTACTTC
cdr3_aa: CASSLSRQGHEQYF

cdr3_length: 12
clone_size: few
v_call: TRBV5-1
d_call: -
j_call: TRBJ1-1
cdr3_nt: TGCGCCAGCAGCTTGCAGGTGGGTGAAGCTTTCTTT
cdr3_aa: CASSLQVGEAFF

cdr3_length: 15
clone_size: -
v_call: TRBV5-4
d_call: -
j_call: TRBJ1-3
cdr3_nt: TGTGCCAGCAGCGCCTCCCTAGGGCCTGGAAACACCATATATTTT
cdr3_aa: CASSASLGPGNTIYF

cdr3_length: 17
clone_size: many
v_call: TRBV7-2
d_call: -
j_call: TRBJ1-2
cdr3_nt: TGTGCCAGCAGCTTAGTGGGGTGGCAGGGAAGAAACTATGGCTACACCTTC
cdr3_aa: CASSLVGWQGRNYGYTF

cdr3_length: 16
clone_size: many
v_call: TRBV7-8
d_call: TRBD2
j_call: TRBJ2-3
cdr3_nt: TGTGCCAGCAGCGCCAGACTAGCGTCCTTGGCAGATACGCAGTATTTT
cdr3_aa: CASSARLASLADTQYF

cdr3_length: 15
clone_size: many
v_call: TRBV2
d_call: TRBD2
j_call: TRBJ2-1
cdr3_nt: TGTGCCAGCAGAAACCATCCGGGACTACCCAATGAGCAGTTCTTC
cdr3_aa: CASRNHPGLPNEQFF

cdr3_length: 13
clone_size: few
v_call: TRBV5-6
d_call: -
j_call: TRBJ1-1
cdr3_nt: TGTGCCAGCAGCCTCCTGGACCGCACTGAAGCTTTCTTT
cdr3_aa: CASSLLDRTEAFF

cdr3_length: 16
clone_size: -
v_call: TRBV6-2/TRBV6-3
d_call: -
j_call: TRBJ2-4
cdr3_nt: TGTGCCAGCAGCTCGACACAGGGCCTAGCCAAAAACATTCAGTACTTC
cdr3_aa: CASSSTQGLAKNIQYF

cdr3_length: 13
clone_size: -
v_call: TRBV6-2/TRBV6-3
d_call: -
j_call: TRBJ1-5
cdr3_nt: TGTGCCAGCAGTTACTCTGCCCTTCAGCCCCAGCATTTT
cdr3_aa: CASSYSALQPQHF

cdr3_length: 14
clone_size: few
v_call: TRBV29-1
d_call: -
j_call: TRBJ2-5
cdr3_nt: TGCAGCGTAGCCCACAGCGCTCAGGGAGAGACCCAGTACTTC
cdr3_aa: CSVAHSAQGETQYF

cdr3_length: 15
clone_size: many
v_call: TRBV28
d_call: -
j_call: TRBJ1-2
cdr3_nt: TGTGCCAGCAGTCCAGGGGCCACCACGGGCTATGGCTACACCTTC
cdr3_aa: CASSPGATTGYGYTF

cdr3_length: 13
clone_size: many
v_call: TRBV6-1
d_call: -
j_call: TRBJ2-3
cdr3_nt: TGTGCCAGCAGGGAGGGACAGAGGGGTACGCAGTATTTT
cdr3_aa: CASREGQRGTQYF

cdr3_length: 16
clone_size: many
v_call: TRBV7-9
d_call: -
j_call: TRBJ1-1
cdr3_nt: TGTGCCAGCAGCTTAGGAGGACTGGGGTCTAACACTGAAGCTTTCTTT
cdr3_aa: CASSLGGLGSNTEAFF

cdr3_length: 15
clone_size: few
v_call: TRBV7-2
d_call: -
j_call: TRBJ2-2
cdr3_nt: TGTGCCAGCAGCCCTAGGCTGGGAAACACCGGGGAGCTGTTTTTT
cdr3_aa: CASSPRLGNTGELFF

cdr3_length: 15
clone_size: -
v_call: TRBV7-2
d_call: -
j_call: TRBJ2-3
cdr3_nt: TGTGCCAGCAGCTTAGTCGGGACGATCGGGGATACGCAGTATTTT
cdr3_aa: CASSLVGTIGDTQYF

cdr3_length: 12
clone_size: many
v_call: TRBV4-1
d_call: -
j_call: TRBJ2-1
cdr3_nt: TGCGCCAGCAGCCAAGATGCCAATGAGCAGTTCTTC
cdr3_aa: CASSQDANEQFF

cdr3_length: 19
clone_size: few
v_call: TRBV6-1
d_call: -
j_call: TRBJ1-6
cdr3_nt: TGTGCCAGCAGTGGATACCCTCCGGGTACCCCTTCGTTGGATTCACCCCTCCACTTT
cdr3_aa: CASSGYPPGTPSLDSPLHF

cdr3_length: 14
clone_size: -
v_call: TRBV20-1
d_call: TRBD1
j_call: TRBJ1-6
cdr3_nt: TGCAGTGCTGGGGGGGGCCAGGGACAGTCACCCCTCCACTTT
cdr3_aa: CSAGGGQGQSPLHF

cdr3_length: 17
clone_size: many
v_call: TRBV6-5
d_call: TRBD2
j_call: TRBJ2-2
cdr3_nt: TGTGCCAGCAGTTACTCGAGTGGCGGGGGGGCAACCGGGGAGCTGTTTTTT
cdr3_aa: CASSYSSGGGATGELFF

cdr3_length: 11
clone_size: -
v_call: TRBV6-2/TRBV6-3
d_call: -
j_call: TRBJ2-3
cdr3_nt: TGTGCCAGCAGACTCGGAGATACGCAGTATTTT
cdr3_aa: CASRLGDTQYF